The sequence of this T cell receptor (beta chain) was determined in a study of PD-1 blockade in classical Hodgkin lymphoma. Germline values: CDR1 MDHEN, CDR2 SYDVKM. Trimming removed 10 bases from V and 3 bases from J, with 21 bases in between. The length of the CDR3 is 15 residues. Clones were sequenced by immunoSEQ multiplex PCR, and TCRdb holds only the in-frame ones, with some missing. The sample includes tens of thousands of clones, 88% of them seen just once. Stated time point: cycle 4 day 1 (C4D1), after more than five weeks of nivolumab. Relapses following autologous stem cell transplantation were seen in all patients, with brentuximab vedotin exposure varying. Study findings and constraints: Complete responders started with a diversity level that resembled newly diagnosed patients at baseline. Whatever underlies the repertoire differences (possibly disease activity or prior therapy) remains undefined. Reports described newly diagnosed patients as having lower baseline TCR diversity than healthy donors.

Regarding this clone: Its antigen is still unknown.

Sequenced here: peripheral blood mononuclear cells (PBMCs), sampled before the fourth cycle of nivolumab. The origin of this receptor is a human donor with classical Hodgkin lymphoma. This sequence joins TRBV28 and TRBJ1-2, with a weak D call TRBD1 (5 bases). The CDR3 DNA is TGTGCCACCATTTCACGGGGGGAGGTTTACTATGGCTACACCTTC. Encoded protein: CATISRGEVYYGYTF.